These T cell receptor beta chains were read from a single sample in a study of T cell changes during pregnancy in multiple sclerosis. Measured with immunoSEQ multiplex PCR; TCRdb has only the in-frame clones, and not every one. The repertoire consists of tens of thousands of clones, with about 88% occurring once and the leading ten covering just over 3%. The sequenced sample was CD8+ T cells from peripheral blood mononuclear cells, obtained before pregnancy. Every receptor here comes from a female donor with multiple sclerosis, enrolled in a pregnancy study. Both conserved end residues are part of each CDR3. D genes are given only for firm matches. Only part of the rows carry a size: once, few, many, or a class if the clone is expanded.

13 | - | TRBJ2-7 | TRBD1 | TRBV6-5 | TGTGCCAGCAAGGACAGGGAACACTACGAGCAGTACTTC | CASKDREHYEQYF
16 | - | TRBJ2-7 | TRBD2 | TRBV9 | TGTGCCAGCAGCCCCGACGGGCTAGCGGGATCCTACGAGCAGTACTTC | CASSPDGLAGSYEQYF
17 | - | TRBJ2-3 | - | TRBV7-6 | TGTGCCAGCAGCTTAGACCCCGCGGGGATGGGCACAGATACGCAGTATTTT | CASSLDPAGMGTDTQYF
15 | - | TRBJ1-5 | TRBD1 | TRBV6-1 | TGTGCCAGCAGTGTGGGACAGGTAAAAAATCAGCCCCAGCATTTT | CASSVGQVKNQPQHF
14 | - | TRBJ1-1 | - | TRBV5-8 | TGTGCCAGCAGCTTGGTCGGGGGGAACACTGAAGCTTTCTTT | CASSLVGGNTEAFF
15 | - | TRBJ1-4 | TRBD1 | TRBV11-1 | TGTGCCAGCAGCCCCGGACAGGGGACTAATGAAAAACTGTTTTTT | CASSPGQGTNEKLFF
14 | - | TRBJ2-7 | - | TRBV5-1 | TGCGCCAGCAGTGTACAGTCCCTCTCCTACGAGCAGTACTTC | CASSVQSLSYEQYF
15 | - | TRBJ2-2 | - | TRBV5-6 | TGTGCCAGCAGCCCTCGCCCCGGGGGCACCGGGGAGCTGTTTTTT | CASSPRPGGTGELFF
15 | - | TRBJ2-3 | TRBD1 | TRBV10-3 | TGTGCCATCATGCCGGGACAGGGGCTTTCAGATACGCAGTATTTT | CAIMPGQGLSDTQYF
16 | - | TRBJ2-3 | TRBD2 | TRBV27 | TGTGCCAGCAGTACCTGGACTAGCGTCAACACAGATACGCAGTATTTT | CASSTWTSVNTDTQYF
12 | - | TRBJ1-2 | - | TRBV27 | TGTACTATCGACCTAGCTAACTATGGCTACACCTTC | CTIDLANYGYTF
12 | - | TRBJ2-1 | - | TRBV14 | TGTGCCAGCAGCCCGGCAGGTAATGAGCAGTTCTTC | CASSPAGNEQFF
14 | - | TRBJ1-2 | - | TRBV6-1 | TGTGCCAGCAAAAGTTTGGGGGCCGGCCATGGCTACACCTTC | CASKSLGAGHGYTF
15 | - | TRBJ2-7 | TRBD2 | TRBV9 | TGTGCCAGCAGCGAGACTAGCGGGGCTTCCTACGAGCAGTACTTC | CASSETSGASYEQYF
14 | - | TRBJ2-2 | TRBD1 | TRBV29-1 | TGCAGCGTTGAGGGGACAGGGAAACCCGGGGAGCTGTTTTTT | CSVEGTGKPGELFF
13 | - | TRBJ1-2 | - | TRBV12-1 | TGTGCCAGCAGCCCCGACAGGGTCTATGGCTACACCTTC | CASSPDRVYGYTF
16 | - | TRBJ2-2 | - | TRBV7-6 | TGTGCCAGCAGCCAACCGACGGGGGAGAACACCGGGGAGCTGTTTTTT | CASSQPTGENTGELFF
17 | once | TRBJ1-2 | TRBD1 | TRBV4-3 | TGCGCCAGCAGCCAAGGGGTTTTTTCGACAGGGGGTTATGGCTACACCTTC | CASSQGVFSTGGYGYTF
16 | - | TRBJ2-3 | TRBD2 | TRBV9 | TGTGCCAGCAGCGTCGCTAGCGGGGGCGTCACAGATACGCAGTATTTT | CASSVASGGVTDTQYF
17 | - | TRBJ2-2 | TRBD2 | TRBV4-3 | TGCGCCAGCAGCCAAAAGGAGCCAGCGGGGGGGTCCGGGGAGCTGTTTTTT | CASSQKEPAGGSGELFF
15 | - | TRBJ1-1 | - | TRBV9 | TGTGCCAGCAGCGTAGTGGCAGGCTTCAACACTGAAGCTTTCTTT | CASSVVAGFNTEAFF
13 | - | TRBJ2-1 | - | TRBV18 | TGTGCCAGCTCACCACCGACAAACAATGAGCAGTTCTTC | CASSPPTNNEQFF
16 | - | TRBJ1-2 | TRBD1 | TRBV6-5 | TGTGCCAGCAGTTACGTCGGGACAGGGAAGTCGGGTGGCTACACCTTC | CASSYVGTGKSGGYTF
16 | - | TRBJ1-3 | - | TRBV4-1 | TGCGCCAGCAGCCAAGGCGGCTCGCTCTCTGGAAACACCATATATTTT | CASSQGGSLSGNTIYF
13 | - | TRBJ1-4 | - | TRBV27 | TGTGCCAGCAGTCCAACAGGGTTCGGAAAACTGTTTTTT | CASSPTGFGKLFF
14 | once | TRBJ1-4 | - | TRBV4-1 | TGCGCCAGCAGCCAAGAAGGCTCGGGGGAAAAACTGTTTTTT | CASSQEGSGEKLFF
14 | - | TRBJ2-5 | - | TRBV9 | TGTGCCAGCAGCGTAGGGGGCTTCCAAGAGACCCAGTACTTC | CASSVGGFQETQYF
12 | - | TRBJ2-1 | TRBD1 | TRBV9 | TGTGCCAGCAGCGTAGTGACAGGGGAGCAGTTCTTC | CASSVVTGEQFF
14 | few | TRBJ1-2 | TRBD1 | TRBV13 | TGTGCCAGCAGCTTAGGGGACAGGGAGGCTGGCTACACCTTC | CASSLGDREAGYTF
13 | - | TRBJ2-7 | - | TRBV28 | TGTGCCAGCAGGATAGACCTGCGGGGCGAGCAGTACTTC | CASRIDLRGEQYF
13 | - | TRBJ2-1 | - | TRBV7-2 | TGTGCCAGCAGCTTAGTTAGTGTTAATGAGCAGTTCTTC | CASSLVSVNEQFF
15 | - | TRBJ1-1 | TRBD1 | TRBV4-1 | TGCGCCAGCAGCCTACCCTCAGGGGGGAGCACTGAAGCTTTCTTT | CASSLPSGGSTEAFF
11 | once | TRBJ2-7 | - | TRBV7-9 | TGTGCCAGCAGCCCAAACTACGAGCAGTACTTC | CASSPNYEQYF
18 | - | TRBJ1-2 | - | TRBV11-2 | TGTGCCAGCAGCCCTCAAGGGAGGCCGGGAGGGGGAGTCTATGGCTACACCTTC | CASSPQGRPGGGVYGYTF
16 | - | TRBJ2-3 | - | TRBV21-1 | TGTGCCAGCACCCGTCGACATTCAGAGAGTGCAGATACGCAGTATTTT | CASTRRHSESADTQYF
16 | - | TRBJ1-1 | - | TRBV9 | TGTGCCAGCAGCGTTAGTGGGGGGGGAGGGGACACTGAAGCTTTCTTT | CASSVSGGGGDTEAFF
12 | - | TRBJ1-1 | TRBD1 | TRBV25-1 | TGTGCCAGCAGTGAATCGGGACAGGAAGCTTTCTTT | CASSESGQEAFF
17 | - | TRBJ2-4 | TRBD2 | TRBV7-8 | TGTGCCAGCAGCTCCCCCGAGCGGGGGATAGCCAAAAACATTCAGTACTTC | CASSSPERGIAKNIQYF
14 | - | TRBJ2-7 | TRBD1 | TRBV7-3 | TGTGCCAGCAGCCCCTCCTCGGGACAGAGCGAGCAGTACTTC | CASSPSSGQSEQYF
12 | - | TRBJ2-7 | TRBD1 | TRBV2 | TGTGCCAGCAGGGACAGGCGGAACGAGCAGTACTTC | CASRDRRNEQYF
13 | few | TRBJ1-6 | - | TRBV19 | TGTGCCACCACCAGCTCCTATAATTCACCCCTCCACTTT | CATTSSYNSPLHF
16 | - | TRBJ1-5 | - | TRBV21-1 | TGTGCCAGCAGCAAGAGGGAGGGTTCTAGCAATCAGCCCCAGCATTTT | CASSKREGSSNQPQHF
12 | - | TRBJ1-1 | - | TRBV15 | TGTGCCACCAGCATCGTCTCCACTGAAGCTTTCTTT | CATSIVSTEAFF
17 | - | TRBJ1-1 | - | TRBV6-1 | TGTGCCAGCAGTGATTTAGGCACCCGGGGGATGGGGGCTGAAGCTTTCTTT | CASSDLGTRGMGAEAFF
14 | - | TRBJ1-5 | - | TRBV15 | TGTGCCACCAGCGATGCCAGGGGTAATCAGCCCCAGCATTTT | CATSDARGNQPQHF
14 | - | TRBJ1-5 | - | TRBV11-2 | TGTGCCAGCAGTTTACAGGGAGGGACTCAGCCCCAGCATTTT | CASSLQGGTQPQHF
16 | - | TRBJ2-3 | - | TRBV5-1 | TGCGCCAGCAGCTTGCTTACCACGGACACGGGCGATACGCAGTATTTT | CASSLLTTDTGDTQYF
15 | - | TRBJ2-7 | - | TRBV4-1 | TGCGCCAGCAGCCAAGTAGAGGGATCTAGCTACGAGCAGTACTTC | CASSQVEGSSYEQYF
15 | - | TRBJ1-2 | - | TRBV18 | TGTGCCAGCTCACCGGAACGGACGGGAGTAAATGGCTACACCTTC | CASSPERTGVNGYTF
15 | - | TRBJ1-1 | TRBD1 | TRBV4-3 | TGCGCCAGCAGCCATTATACAGGGGGTGGGACTGAAGCTTTCTTT | CASSHYTGGGTEAFF
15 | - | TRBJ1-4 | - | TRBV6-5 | TGTGCCAGCAGTTACCGCGGGAATTCTAATGAAAAACTGTTTTTT | CASSYRGNSNEKLFF